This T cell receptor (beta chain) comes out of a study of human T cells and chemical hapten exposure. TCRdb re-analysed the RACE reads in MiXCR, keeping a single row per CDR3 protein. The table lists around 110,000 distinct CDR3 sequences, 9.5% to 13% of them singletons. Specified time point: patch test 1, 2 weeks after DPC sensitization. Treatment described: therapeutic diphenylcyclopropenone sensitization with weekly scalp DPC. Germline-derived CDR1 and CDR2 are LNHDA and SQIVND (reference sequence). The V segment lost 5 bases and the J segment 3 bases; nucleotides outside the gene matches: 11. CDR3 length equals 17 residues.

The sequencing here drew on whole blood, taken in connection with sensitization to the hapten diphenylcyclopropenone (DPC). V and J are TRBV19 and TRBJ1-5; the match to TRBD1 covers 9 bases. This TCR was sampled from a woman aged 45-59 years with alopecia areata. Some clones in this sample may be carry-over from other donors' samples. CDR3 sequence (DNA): TGTGCCAGTAGTCCCGCAGAGACAGGGGGTATCAATCAGCCCCAGCATTTT. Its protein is CASSPAETGGINQPQHF. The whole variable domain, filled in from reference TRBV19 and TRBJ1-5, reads DGGITQSPKYLFRKEGQNVTLSCEQNLNHDAMYWYRQDPGQGLRLIYYSQIVNDFQKGDIAEGYSVSREKKESFPLTVTSAQKNPTAFYLCASSPAETGGINQPQHFGDGTRLSIL.